One and the same sample provided the 10 T cell receptor beta chains below, sequenced in a study of blood T cell repertoires in COVID-19 (dated by TCRdb to about 2020). The library was obtained by the immunoSEQ multiplex PCR assay. The immuneACCESS repertoire file appears here via TCRdb, limited to in-frame rearrangements. These files lack a portion of the clones; in checked studies, under half of the deficit traces to unresolved V genes, and the cause of the others is not known. For this sample the table gives around 100,000 clones, of which around 85% were detected only once. The top ten constitute more than 1.5% of the sample. Input material: peripheral blood. Receptors originate from a woman aged 65 to 85 with active or convalescent COVID-19.

The chain couples TRBV5-1 to TRBJ1-3; D is perhaps TRBD1 (6 bases). The germline CDR1 and CDR2 sequences are SGHRS and YFSETQ. The CDR3 spans 16 residues. V was shortened by 0 bases and J by 1 base, with 11 bases between the two germline ends. The CDR3 protein is CASSLAGGASGNTIYF. CDR3 DNA sequence: TGCGCCAGCAGCTTGGCGGGGGGCGCTTCTGGAAACACCATATATTTT.

The chain is built from TRBV30 and TRBJ1-5; TRBD1 aligns across 7 bases. Germline V gives CDR1 GTSNPN, CDR2 SVGIG (reference sequence). The CDR3 covers 13 residues. V shed 7 bases and J 3 bases; nucleotides not matched to a gene: 6. CDR3 bases: TGTGCCTCGAGACAGGGAAACAATCAGCCCCAGCATTTT. This encodes CASRQGNNQPQHF.

The chain carries TRBV6-2 or TRBV6-3 and TRBJ1-1, with a possible D match to TRBD1 (5 bases). The CDR3 totals 17 residues. CDR1 MNHEY and CDR2 SVGEGT come from the germline V gene. Trimming cost V 0 bases and J 0 bases, with 14 bases left between them. The DNA of the CDR3 is TGTGCCAGCAGTTACTCGATGGGGCGCGTAATGAACACTGAAGCTTTCTTT. Translating it yields CASSYSMGRVMNTEAFF.

The rearrangement uses TRBV4-3 and TRBJ1-6; D uncertain. The ends were cut back, 3 bases at V and 5 bases at J, with 11 bases in the middle. The CDR3 totals 15 residues. CDR1 is LGHNA and CDR2 is YSLEER in the germline V gene. The chain's CDR3 is CASSQHRDNNSPLHF. The CDR3 bases are TGCGCCAGCAGCCAGCACAGAGATAATAATTCACCCCTCCACTTT.

The chain uses TRBV19 and TRBJ2-7, with 7 bases fitting TRBD2. Germline CDR1 LNHDA, CDR2 SQIVND (reference sequence). After removal of 9 bases from V and 2 bases from J, the junction contained 7 bases not matched to a gene. There are 13 residues in the CDR3. CDR3 region: CASGDRGAYEQYF. CDR3 sequence (DNA): TGTGCCAGCGGCGACCGGGGGGCCTACGAGCAGTACTTC. The variable domain in full, with the rest retrieved from reference TRBV19 and TRBJ2-7, is DGGITQSPKYLFRKEGQNVTLSCEQNLNHDAMYWYRQDPGQGLRLIYYSQIVNDFQKGDIAEGYSVSREKKESFPLTVTSAQKNPTAFYLCASGDRGAYEQYFGPGTRLTVT.

This sequence joins TRBV5-1 and TRBJ1-5; 9 nucleotides match TRBD1. Trimming took 0 bases from V and 9 from J; bases not matched to a gene: 4. Germline loops: CDR1 SGHRS, CDR2 YFSETQ. CDR3 length: 14 residues. The CDR3 sequence: CASSLAQGQGPQHF. The CDR3 DNA is TGCGCCAGCAGCTTGGCCCAGGGACAGGGGCCCCAGCATTTT. The whole variable domain, filled in from reference TRBV5-1 and TRBJ1-5, reads KAGVTQTPRYLIKTRGQQVTLSCSPISGHRSVSWYQQTPGQGLQFLFEYFSETQRNKGNFPGRFSGRQFSNSRSEMNVSTLELGDSALYLCASSLAQGQGPQHFGDGTRLSIL.

This chain joins TRBV7-2 and TRBJ2-2; 10 bases agree with TRBD1. The CDR3 has 16 amino acids. CDR1 and CDR2 from the germline V gene are SGHTA and FQGNSA. The V gene end was trimmed by 4 bases and the J gene end by 4 bases; junction bases not matched to a gene: 6. The DNA of the CDR3 is TGTGCCAGCAGCTCCCCCGGGACAGGGGCCACCGGGGAGCTGTTTTTT. Its protein product is CASSSPGTGATGELFF.

J is TRBJ2-5 and V is TRBV2, with 13 positions matching TRBD2. This CDR3 has 16 residues. V shed 1 base, J shed 9 bases, and the junction held 8 bases outside the gene matches. Per germline, CDR1 SNHLY and CDR2 FYNNEI. The CDR3 loop is CASSEGELAGGYPQYF. CDR3 coding DNA: TGTGCCAGCAGTGAAGGGGAACTAGCGGGAGGGTATCCCCAGTACTTC.

V usage is TRBV28 and J usage is TRBJ2-1; no clear D. The CDR3 length is 12 residues. The germline V gene encodes CDR1 MDHEN and CDR2 SYDVKM. The V gene lost 5 bases and the J gene lost 4 bases, with 6 bases spanning the gap. For the CDR3, the DNA is TGTGCCAGCAGTGGGCAGTACAATGAGCAGTTCTTC. It encodes CASSGQYNEQFF.

This clone showed up just once. The V call is TRBV29-1, the J call TRBJ1-5; D remains ambiguous. The ends were cut back, 4 bases at V and 0 bases at J, with 7 bases in the middle. The germline V gene has CDR1 SQVTM and CDR2 ANQGSEA. The CDR3 contains 13 residues. CDR3 sequence reads: CSVVENSNQPQHF. The CDR3 DNA sequence: TGCAGCGTTGTGGAGAATAGCAATCAGCCCCAGCATTTT.